These 28 T cell receptor beta chains were sequenced from one sample in a study of T-cell reconstitution after alpha-beta-depleted transplantation in children. Unique molecular identifiers tagged the TCRbeta library. TCRdb re-derived calls from the PCR reads in MiXCR, one entry per CDR3 protein. The sample contains about 360,000 distinct CDR3 sequences, 13% of which appear only once. Sample: PBMCs, taken from the stem cell graft. The origin of the receptors is a human donor who donated a stem cell graft to a child with Fanconi anemia.

This clonotype was seen a few times. This chain connects TRBV5-1 to TRBJ2-2; D is unresolved. V lost 0 bases and J lost 2, with 8 bases in between. The germline CDR1 and CDR2 sequences are SGHRS and YFSETQ. CDR3 length equals 15 residues. For the CDR3, the DNA is TGCGCCAGCAGCTTGGACAGACGTAACACCGGGGAGCTGTTTTTT. Translated, it gives CASSLDRRNTGELFF. The whole variable domain, remainder taken from reference TRBV5-1 and TRBJ2-2, is KAGVTQTPRYLIKTRGQQVTLSCSPISGHRSVSWYQQTPGQGLQFLFEYFSETQRNKGNFPGRFSGRQFSNSRSEMNVSTLELGDSALYLCASSLDRRNTGELFFGEGSRLTVL.

The V gene is TRBV12-3 or TRBV12-4, the J gene TRBJ2-5, with 11 bases that match TRBD2. The CDR3 runs to 15 residues. V was pared by 8 bases and J by 2 bases, with 7 bases of the junction left unmatched. The CDR3 DNA sequence: TGTGCCAGCGGACTACTAGCGGGGGCACAAGAGACCCAGTACTTC. Protein product: CASGLLAGAQETQYF.

The V gene is TRBV3-1, the J gene TRBJ2-1, with D uncertain. Germline V CDR1 and CDR2: LGHDT, YNNKEL (reference sequence). The CDR3 loop spans 13 amino acids. Trimming shortened V by 0 bases and J by 6 bases, and 6 bases separated the two germline ends. The CDR3 DNA is TGTGCCAGCAGCCAAGATAGGAGCAATGAGCAGTTCTTC. Amino acids: CASSQDRSNEQFF.

This sequence joins TRBV29-1 and TRBJ1-2; the match to TRBD1 covers 7 bases. Trimming removed 2 bases from V and 6 bases from J; junction bases left unmatched: 9. The germline V gene has CDR1 SQVTM and CDR2 ANQGSEA. This CDR3 spans 14 amino acids. CDR3 residues: CSVERGGRGDGYTF. The CDR3 DNA reads TGCAGCGTTGAACGAGGCGGCAGGGGGGATGGCTACACCTTC.

The sample holds a few counts of this clonotype. The chain couples TRBV6-1 to TRBJ1-1, with D unresolved. From germline, CDR1 is MNHNS and CDR2 SASEGT. V lost 4 bases to trimming and J lost 0 bases, with 9 bases between them. CDR3 length: 14 residues. CDR3 sequence: CASSVTYMNTEAFF. The CDR3 nucleotides read TGTGCCAGCAGTGTAACATACATGAACACTGAAGCTTTCTTT.

V and J are TRBV20-1 and TRBJ2-7; D possibly uses TRBD1 or TRBD2 (5 bases each). Germline-derived CDR1 and CDR2 are DFQATT and SNEGSKA (reference sequence). The V gene lost 3 bases and the J gene lost 0 bases, with 15 bases spanning the gap. There are 15 residues in the CDR3. The CDR3 DNA follows: TGCAGTGCTAGGAGGGCAGGGCTTAGCTCCTACGAGCAGTACTTC. Its protein product is CSARRAGLSSYEQYF.

Worth noting for this clonotype: Possible read error: a much larger clone is one base away. This chain joins TRBV10-3 and TRBJ2-1; 9 bases match TRBD2. This CDR3 contains 13 residues. Germline assignment: CDR1 ENHRY and CDR2 SYGVKD. Trimming at V came to 6 bases and at J to 5 bases, leaving 2 bases not matched to a gene. DNA for the CDR3: TGTGCCATCAGCGCTAGCGGGAACAATGAGCAGTTCTTC. Its protein is CAISASGNNEQFF.

V gene TRBV19 combines with J gene TRBJ1-2, with 8 positions matching TRBD1. CDR1 and CDR2 (germline): LNHDA, SQIVND (reference sequence). V lost 4 bases to trimming and J lost 7 bases; unmatched junction nucleotides: 8. The CDR3 consists of 14 residues. CDR3 sequence reads: CASSTSWTGLGYTF. CDR3 DNA sequence: TGTGCCAGTAGTACCTCATGGACAGGGCTTGGCTACACCTTC.

This clonotype was seen many times. This chain connects TRBV7-9 to TRBJ2-3; 8 positions agree with TRBD1. The CDR3 is 15 amino acids. CDR1 SEHNR and CDR2 FQNEAQ come from the germline V gene (reference sequence). The J segment lost 4 bases and the V segment lost 4 bases, leaving 7 bases of the junction unmatched. CDR3 in DNA: TGTGCCAGCAGCTCACCTCCGGGACAGGCAGATACGCAGTATTTT. Protein: CASSSPPGQADTQYF. The whole variable domain, remainder taken from reference TRBV7-9 and TRBJ2-3, is DTGVSQNPRHKITKRGQNVTFRCDPISEHNRLYWYRQTLGQGPEFLTYFQNEAQLEKSRLLSDRFSAERPKGSFSTLEIQRTEQGDSAMYLCASSSPPGQADTQYFGPGTRLTVL.

This clonotype was counted at least ten times. The chain links TRBV6-2 or TRBV6-3 to TRBJ2-3; 7 positions agree with TRBD2. Germline lookup yields CDR1 MNHEY and CDR2 SVGEGT. V shed 4 bases, J shed 1 base, and the junction held 20 bases outside the gene matches. The CDR3 length is 20 residues. The CDR3 nucleotides are TGTGCCAGCAGTTCGAACCTTCCTCCGTCTCGACGGGGGGGCACAGATACGCAGTATTTT. Translating it yields CASSSNLPPSRRGGTDTQYF.

The genes are TRBV15 and TRBJ1-2, with D uncertain. V was shortened by 0 bases and J by 4 bases, with 12 bases between the two germline ends. Germline-derived CDR1 and CDR2 are LNHNV and YYDKDF (reference sequence). There are 15 residues in the CDR3. CDR3 sequence: CATSRDFDASYGYTF. The DNA of the CDR3 is TGTGCCACCAGCAGAGATTTCGACGCATCCTATGGCTACACCTTC.

The table lists this clonotype with a few counts. The V call is TRBV20-1, the J call TRBJ2-1, with D hard to call. The germline V and J ends were trimmed by 5 bases and 0 bases, with 11 bases remaining between them. Germline CDR1 DFQATT, CDR2 SNEGSKA (reference sequence). The CDR3 sequence is 14 residues long. CDR3 in amino acids: CSASDGNSYNEQFF. The CDR3 DNA follows: TGCAGTGCTTCGGACGGAAACTCCTACAATGAGCAGTTCTTC.

The chain recombines TRBV29-1 with TRBJ1-3; D gene ambiguous. The CDR3 length is 14 residues. Trimming removed 4 bases at V and 2 bases at J, with 12 bases between. CDR1 and CDR2 (germline): SQVTM, ANQGSEA. CDR3 amino acids: CSVGLGSAGNTIYF. As DNA, the CDR3 is TGCAGCGTTGGTCTGGGGTCCGCTGGAAACACCATATATTTT.

The chain uses TRBV5-5 and TRBJ2-7; no clear D. V was pared by 4 bases and J by 6 bases, with 11 bases between. The CDR3 is 12 residues long. CDR1 SGHKS and CDR2 YYEKEE come from the germline V gene (reference sequence). The CDR3 region is CASSHGVGEQYV. The DNA for the CDR3 is TGTGCCAGCAGCCACGGAGTTGGCGAGCAGTACGTC.

As regards this clonotype: A single base separates this from a much larger clone, so it may be a read error. The chain employs TRBV12-3 or TRBV12-4 and TRBJ1-1, with D uncertain. The CDR3 totals 11 residues. Trimming pared 3 bases from V and 7 bases from J, leaving 6 bases between. The CDR3 DNA reads as TGTGCCAGCAGTTTCGATGGTGAAGCTTTCTTT. Its translation is CASSFDGEAFF.

This clonotype was found many times. As DNA, the CDR3 is TGTGCCAGCAGCCCGGGAGGCACCATATATTTT. Translating it yields CASSPGGTIYF. The chain is built from TRBV7-9 and TRBJ1-3, with D uncertain. Trimming took off 5 bases at V and 9 bases at J, with 8 bases between the two ends. The CDR3 has 11 amino acids. The V gene's germline CDR1 is SEHNR and CDR2 FQNEAQ (reference sequence).

This clonotype showed up just a few times. The chain carries TRBV29-1 and TRBJ1-1; D perhaps matches TRBD1 (6 bases). Trimming shortened V by 5 bases and J by 4 bases, and 8 bases separated the two germline ends. Germline-derived CDR1 and CDR2 are SQVTM and ANQGSEA. The CDR3 sequence is 11 residues long. Written as DNA, the CDR3 is TGCAGCGTTTCAGGGGTCACTGAAGCTTTCTTT. Translating gives CSVSGVTEAFF.

The J gene is TRBJ1-2, the V gene TRBV12-3 or TRBV12-4; D gene unclear. Trimming cost V 6 bases and J 8 bases, with 16 bases left between them. The CDR3 totals 13 residues. The DNA of the CDR3 is TGTGCCAGCAGCCCGGACCGGGAGAGAGGCTACACCTTC. It specifies CASSPDRERGYTF.

The rearrangement uses TRBV2 and TRBJ2-2, with 7 bases matching TRBD1. The CDR3 has 13 residues. The junction had 7 bases not matched to a gene; V was cut back by 8 bases and J by 7 bases. Germline V gives CDR1 SNHLY, CDR2 FYNNEI. The CDR3 DNA is TGTGCCAGCGGACAGGATAGTGGCGGGGAGCTGTTTTTT. It specifies CASGQDSGGELFF.

The CDR3 here is CASSLGASTDGYTF. CDR3 coding DNA: TGTGCCAGCAGCTTAGGTGCGTCCACAGATGGCTACACCTTC. The chain combines TRBV7-9 with TRBJ1-2; no clear D. Germline V gives CDR1 SEHNR, CDR2 FQNEAQ (reference sequence). The CDR3 totals 14 residues. V was cut by 1 base and J by 6 bases, with 12 bases left in between. Supplemented by reference TRBV7-9 and TRBJ1-2, the full variable domain reads DTGVSQNPRHKITKRGQNVTFRCDPISEHNRLYWYRQTLGQGPEFLTYFQNEAQLEKSRLLSDRFSAERPKGSFSTLEIQRTEQGDSAMYLCASSLGASTDGYTFGSGTRLTVV.

The rearrangement uses TRBV29-1 and TRBJ1-1, with D perhaps matching TRBD1 (5 bases). The V gene's germline CDR1 is SQVTM and CDR2 ANQGSEA. CDR3 size: 13 residues. V gave up 4 bases and J gave up 1 base, with 10 bases separating them. CDR3 sequence: CSVGIGQNTEAFF. For the CDR3, the DNA is TGCAGCGTTGGTATCGGACAGAACACTGAAGCTTTCTTT. Combining the CDR3 with reference TRBV29-1 and TRBJ1-1 gives the whole variable domain SAVISQKPSRDICQRGTSLTIQCQVDSQVTMMFWYRQQPGQSLTLIATANQGSEATYESGFVIDKFPISRPNLTFSTLTVSNMSPEDSSIYLCSVGIGQNTEAFFGQGTRLTVV.

Ten or more counts support this clonotype. The chain combines TRBV5-1 with TRBJ2-3; D may be TRBD1 (6 bases). V was pared by 4 bases and J by 6 bases, with 12 bases between. The CDR3 covers 13 residues. In germline, CDR1 is SGHRS, CDR2 YFSETQ. CDR3 sequence (DNA): TGCGCCAGCAGCGCATCAGGGGTCGATACGCAGTATTTT. As protein: CASSASGVDTQYF.

The CDR3 spells CASSEPLTSGVSYEQYV. CDR3 bases: TGCGCCAGCAGTGAGCCATTGACTAGCGGGGTGTCCTACGAGCAGTACGTC. The chain recombines TRBV10-2 with TRBJ2-7, with 11 nucleotides matching TRBD2. Germline CDR1 WSHSY, CDR2 SAAADI. With V trimmed by 2 bases and J by 1 base, 7 bases remained unmatched. This CDR3 comprises 17 residues.

This clonotype has a count of ten or more. A read error may explain this, as a much larger clone is one base away. This chain connects TRBV5-1 to TRBJ2-5, with D hard to call. Germline V gene data show CDR1 as SGHRS and CDR2 as YFSETQ. The CDR3 covers 11 residues. CDR3 in amino acids: CASRLEETQYF. As DNA, the CDR3 is TGCGCCAGCAGGTTGGAAGAGACCCAGTACTTC.

This clonotype was picked up many times. The genes are TRBV4-2 and TRBJ2-1; 7 nucleotides line up with TRBD1. V dropped 4 bases and J dropped 6; count of bases not matched to a gene: 9. Per the germline V gene, CDR1 is LGHNA and CDR2 is YNFKEQ. The length of the CDR3 is 15 residues. DNA of the CDR3: TGTGCCAGCAGCCCGACGGGGACAGTCTCCAATGAGCAGTTCTTC. It encodes CASSPTGTVSNEQFF.

This clonotype was seen ten or more times. V usage is TRBV10-2 and J usage is TRBJ2-3; D gene unclear. The germline gives CDR1 WSHSY, CDR2 SAAADI. Deletions cut 0 bases from V and 0 bases from J, with 10 bases between. This CDR3 contains 16 residues. The CDR3 sequence is CASSESGAYSTDTQYF. The CDR3 DNA is TGCGCCAGCAGTGAGTCCGGAGCCTATAGCACAGATACGCAGTATTTT.

The V and J genes are TRBV2 and TRBJ2-2, with 8 bases that match TRBD1. CDR1 and CDR2 (germline): SNHLY, FYNNEI. V shed 10 bases, J shed 5 bases, and the junction held 18 bases outside the gene matches. The length of the CDR3 is 17 residues. For the CDR3, the DNA is TGTGCCATCTGCCCCATAGCTCGGACAGGGAGGACCGGGGAGCTGTTTTTT. Protein product: CAICPIARTGRTGELFF.

Only a few counts were recorded for this clonotype. V usage is TRBV20-1 and J usage is TRBJ1-1; a possible D gene is TRBD1 (5 bases). The length of the CDR3 is 13 residues. Between the trimmed V and J ends, which lost 1 base and 10 bases, there was a span of 16 bases. Germline CDR1 reads DFQATT; CDR2 reads SNEGSKA (reference sequence). CDR3 amino acids: CSARAQDAGGAFF. In DNA form, the CDR3 reads TGCAGTGCTAGAGCACAGGACGCCGGGGGAGCTTTCTTT.